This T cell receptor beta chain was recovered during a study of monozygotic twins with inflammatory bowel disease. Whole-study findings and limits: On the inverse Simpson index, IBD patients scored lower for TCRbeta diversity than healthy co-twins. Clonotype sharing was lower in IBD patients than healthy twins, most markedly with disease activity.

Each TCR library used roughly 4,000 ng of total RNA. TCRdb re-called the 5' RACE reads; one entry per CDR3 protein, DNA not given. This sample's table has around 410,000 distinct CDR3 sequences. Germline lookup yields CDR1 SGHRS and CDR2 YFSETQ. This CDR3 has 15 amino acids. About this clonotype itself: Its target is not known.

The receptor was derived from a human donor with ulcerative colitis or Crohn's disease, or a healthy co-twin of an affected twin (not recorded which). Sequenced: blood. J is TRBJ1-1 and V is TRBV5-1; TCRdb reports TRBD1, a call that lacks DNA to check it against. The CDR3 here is CASSQRQGENTEAFF.